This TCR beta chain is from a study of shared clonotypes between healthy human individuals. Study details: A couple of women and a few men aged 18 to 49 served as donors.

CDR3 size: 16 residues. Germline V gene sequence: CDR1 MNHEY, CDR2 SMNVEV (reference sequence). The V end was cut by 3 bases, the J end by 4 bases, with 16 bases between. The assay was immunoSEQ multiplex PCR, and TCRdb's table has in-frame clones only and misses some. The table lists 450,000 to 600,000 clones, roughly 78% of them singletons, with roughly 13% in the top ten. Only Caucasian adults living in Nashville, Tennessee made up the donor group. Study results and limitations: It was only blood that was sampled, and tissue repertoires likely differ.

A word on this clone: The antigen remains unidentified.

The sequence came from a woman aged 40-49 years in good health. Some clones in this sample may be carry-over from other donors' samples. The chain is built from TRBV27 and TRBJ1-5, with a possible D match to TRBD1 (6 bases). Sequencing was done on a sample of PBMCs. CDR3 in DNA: TGTGCCAGCAGTTTCGGCTCCGGGACACAAAATCAGCCCCAGCATTTT. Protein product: CASSFGSGTQNQPQHF.